These 7 T cell receptor beta chains originate from one sample sequenced in a study of blood T cell repertoires in COVID-19. Sequenced by immunoSEQ multiplex PCR; TCRdb stores in-frame clones only, minus some. The sample consists of some 120,000 clones, 80% to 90% of them appearing once. Specimen: peripheral blood. The source is a man aged 70 or older with active or convalescent COVID-19.

This clone has a single count. The V and J genes are TRBV2 and TRBJ1-5; TRBD1 agrees at 7 bases. CDR3 length equals 15 residues. Germline assignment: CDR1 SNHLY and CDR2 FYNNEI. Trimming at V came to 8 bases and at J to 3 bases, leaving 10 bases not matched to a gene. The DNA for the CDR3 is TGTGCCAGCGGCCCCGGACAGGCCCTCAATCAGCCCCAGCATTTT. This sequence encodes CASGPGQALNQPQHF. The entire variable domain, with the rest obtained from reference TRBV2 and TRBJ1-5, is as follows: EPEVTQTPSHQVTQMGQEVILRCVPISNHLYFYWYRQILGQKVEFLVSFYNNEISEKSEIFDDQFSVERPDGSNFTLKIRSTKLEDSAMYFCASGPGQALNQPQHFGDGTRLSIL.

This chain connects TRBV5-1 to TRBJ1-6, with 7 bases that match TRBD1. The germline gives CDR1 SGHRS, CDR2 YFSETQ. Unmatched junction bases numbered 5, after V lost 7 bases and J lost 7 bases. The CDR3 is made up of 13 amino acids. Here the CDR3 DNA reads TGCGCCAGCGGAACAGGGGACAATTCACCCCTCCACTTT. Its protein product is CASGTGDNSPLHF.

The chain employs TRBV28 and TRBJ1-2; tentatively, D is TRBD1 (6 bases). CDR1 and CDR2 (germline): MDHEN, SYDVKM. The germline V and J ends were trimmed by 8 bases and 3 bases, with 19 bases remaining between them. This CDR3 is built from 15 residues. The CDR3 nucleotides read TGTGCCAGCGGGACCGCCCAGGGGATAGACTATGGCTACACCTTC. It specifies CASGTAQGIDYGYTF.

The chain has TRBV6-5 and TRBJ2-7, with TRBD1 matching 8 bases. The J segment lost 2 bases and the V segment lost 7 bases, leaving 7 bases of the junction unmatched. Germline CDR1 is MNHEY and CDR2 is SVGAGI. The CDR3 sequence is 14 residues long. CDR3 residues: CASKPGQVTYEQYF. CDR3 bases: TGTGCCAGCAAACCGGGACAGGTTACCTACGAGCAGTACTTC.

V gene TRBV29-1 combines with J gene TRBJ2-7, with TRBD1 matching 7 bases. Germline-derived CDR1 and CDR2 are SQVTM and ANQGSEA. This CDR3 comprises 12 residues. The ends lost 5 bases at V and 6 bases at J; junction bases unmatched: 7. For the CDR3, the DNA is TGCAGCGTTAGCAGGGGGATGGTCGAGCAGTACTTC. Translated, it gives CSVSRGMVEQYF.

This clone has just one count. This chain links TRBV18 with TRBJ2-7, with 8 bases matching TRBD1. The CDR3 runs to 14 residues. The trim removed 4 bases at V and 5 bases at J, leaving 7 bases unmatched. The germline gives CDR1 KGHSH, CDR2 LQKENI. CDR3 amino acids: CASSRLPTGDEQYF. CDR3 sequence (DNA): TGTGCCAGCTCACGACTCCCGACAGGGGACGAGCAGTACTTC. The full variable domain, its missing parts supplied by reference TRBV18 and TRBJ2-7, is NAGVMQNPRHLVRRRGQEARLRCSPMKGHSHVYWYRQLPEEGLKFMVYLQKENIIDESGMPKERFSAEFPKEGPSILRIQQVVRGDSAAYFCASSRLPTGDEQYFGPGTRLTVT.

V gene TRBV3-1 (or the pseudogene TRBV3-2) combines with J gene TRBJ1-5, with D possibly matching TRBD1 (5 bases). V lost 0 bases and J lost 5, with 8 bases in between. Germline CDR1 LGHDT, CDR2 YNNKEL (reference sequence). The CDR3 length is 14 residues. In DNA, the CDR3 is TGTGCCAGCAGCCAAGAGGGGGGGGATCAGCCCCAGCATTTT. Amino acids: CASSQEGGDQPQHF.